This T cell receptor (beta chain) was documented in a study of PD-L1 blockade in urothelial cancer. This table comes from immunoSEQ multiplex PCR, and its TCRdb copy is limited to in-frame clones, with some not included. The top ten hold less than 40% of the sample, which has 25,000 to 40,000 clones, 75% to 85% seen once. This clone has just one count. Germline V gene data show CDR1 as GTSNPN and CDR2 as SVGIG (reference sequence). V lost 0 bases and J 2 bases, leaving 11 bases between the germline ends. The length of the CDR3 is 15 residues. The TCR originated in a man in his 60s with urothelial cancer. Specimen: PBMCs, collected around atezolizumab (anti-PD-L1) treatment. The chain recombines TRBV30 with TRBJ1-5, with D perhaps TRBD1 (6 bases). The CDR3 DNA follows: TGTGCCTGGAGTGTTTCAGGGGCGCGCAATCAGCCCCAGCATTTT. Translation gives CAWSVSGARNQPQHF.